Listed here are 22 T cell receptor beta chains from one sample, sequenced in a study of control samples from healthy donors and cancer patients. Generated by immunoSEQ multiplex PCR, the TCRdb table keeps only in-frame clones and is missing some. The sample gives roughly 160,000 clones, about 94% of which show up once; less than 15% is in the top ten. Sample: PBMCs. The source is a man between 60 and 75 years old with colorectal cancer.

The chain joins TRBV19 to TRBJ1-5, with D perhaps matching TRBD1 (6 bases). Germline CDR1 reads LNHDA; CDR2 reads SQIVND (reference sequence). V was shortened by 6 bases and J by 8 bases, with 20 bases between the two germline ends. This CDR3 region has 15 residues. The CDR3 DNA follows: TGTGCCAGTAGGACTAACGACAGGCCTTGGGAGCCCCAGCATTTT. Translating it yields CASRTNDRPWEPQHF.

CDR3 DNA sequence: TGTGCCAGTACAGGGGGAAGAGAGACCCAGTACTTC. This translates into CASTGGRETQYF. J is TRBJ2-5 and V is TRBV6-4, with TRBD1 matching over 8 bases. CDR1 and CDR2 (germline): MRHNA, SNTAGT. The CDR3 consists of 12 residues. Germline trimming cut 9 bases from V and 4 bases from J; bases unmatched to any gene: 4.

This clone appeared once. This chain joins TRBV30 and TRBJ1-2, with D hard to call. V gave up 0 bases and J gave up 6 bases, with 8 bases separating them. Germline CDR1 reads GTSNPN; CDR2 reads SVGIG (reference sequence). CDR3 length: 12 amino acids. Written as DNA, the CDR3 is TGTGCCTGGAGTGTAAATATAAATGGCTACACCTTC. As protein: CAWSVNINGYTF.

The J gene is TRBJ2-7, the V gene TRBV29-1, with TRBD1 identical over 7 bases. In germline, CDR1 is SQVTM, CDR2 ANQGSEA. Trimming at V came to 6 bases and at J to 5 bases, leaving 10 bases not matched to a gene. The CDR3 is made up of 13 amino acids. CDR3 region: CSVSGQTDHEQYF. Here the CDR3 DNA reads TGCAGCGTGTCGGGACAGACAGACCACGAGCAGTACTTC.

The chain employs TRBV10-2 and TRBJ1-2; 7 bases are shared with TRBD1. The junction had 5 bases not matched to a gene; V was cut back by 6 bases and J by 7 bases. Germline V CDR1 and CDR2: WSHSY, SAAADI. CDR3 length: 12 residues. CDR3 residues: CASSYQGVGYTF. In DNA, the CDR3 is TGCGCCAGCAGCTATCAGGGGGTTGGCTACACCTTC.

The CDR3 loop reads CASSLVDGYEQYF. CDR3 coding DNA: TGCGCCAGCAGCTTGGTGGACGGGTACGAGCAGTACTTC. The rearrangement joins TRBV5-1 to TRBJ2-7; D gene unclear. The germline V gene encodes CDR1 SGHRS and CDR2 YFSETQ. The CDR3 covers 13 residues. V was cut by 0 bases and J by 4 bases, with 8 bases left in between.

J is TRBJ1-3 and V is TRBV5-8; possible D gene TRBD1, 5 bases. This CDR3 contains 17 residues. The germline gives CDR1 SGHTS, CDR2 YDEGEE. V was trimmed by 1 base and J by 0 bases, leaving 14 bases between them. This CDR3 is CASSLRWGPPSGNTIYF. CDR3 sequence (DNA): TGTGCCAGCAGCTTGCGGTGGGGCCCACCCTCTGGAAACACCATATATTTT.

This chain links TRBV6-2 or TRBV6-3 with TRBJ2-1; 16 positions match TRBD2. The CDR3 is 16 residues long. Germline CDR1 is MNHEY and CDR2 is SVGEGT. The junction had 5 bases not matched to a gene; V was cut back by 5 bases and J by 7 bases. CDR3 loop: CASSTGTSGGGNEQFF. The CDR3 DNA follows: TGTGCCAGCAGTACAGGGACTAGCGGGGGGGGTAATGAGCAGTTCTTC.

This chain connects TRBV5-6 to TRBJ1-2; D possibly corresponds to TRBD1 (6 bases). In germline, CDR1 is SGHDT, CDR2 YYEEEE. This CDR3 has 13 residues. Trimming pared 4 bases from V and 4 bases from J, leaving 11 bases between. The CDR3 DNA sequence: TGTGCCAGCAGCCTCGGGACACCCTATGGCTACACCTTC. This encodes CASSLGTPYGYTF. Complete variable domain (other parts from reference TRBV5-6 and TRBJ1-2): DAGVTQSPTHLIKTRGQQVTLRCSPKSGHDTVSWYQQALGQGPQFIFQYYEEEERQRGNFPDRFSGHQFPNYSSELNVNALLLGDSALYLCASSLGTPYGYTFGSGTRLTVV.

This chain links TRBV30 with TRBJ1-2; the match to TRBD1 covers 8 bases. The length of the CDR3 is 13 residues. The germline CDR1 and CDR2 sequences are GTSNPN and SVGIG (reference sequence). J gave up 7 bases and V 0 bases, and 4 bases lay outside the gene matches. CDR3 sequence (DNA): TGTGCCTGGAGTGTCCAGGGGGCTTCTGGCTACACCTTC. As protein: CAWSVQGASGYTF.

V is TRBV7-7 and J is TRBJ2-5; 10 bases map to TRBD1. The CDR3 consists of 18 residues. Trimming removed 5 bases from V and 1 base from J; junction bases left unmatched: 13. Germline V gives CDR1 SSHAT, CDR2 FNYEAQ (reference sequence). In DNA form, the CDR3 reads TGTGCCAGCAGCAGGCAAAAAAGGACAGGGGGGGCCCAAGAGACCCAGTACTTC. Translated: CASSRQKRTGGAQETQYF. Combining the CDR3 with reference TRBV7-7 and TRBJ2-5 gives the whole variable domain GAGVSQSPRYKVTKRGQDVTLRCDPISSHATLYWYQQALGQGPEFLTYFNYEAQPDKSGLPSDRFSAERPEGSISTLTIQRTEQRDSAMYRCASSRQKRTGGAQETQYFGPGTRLLVL.

The rearrangement joins TRBV5-1 to TRBJ2-2; no definite D call. Trimming took 4 bases from V and 1 from J, leaving 5 bases between them. The CDR3 spans 13 residues. Germline V gives CDR1 SGHRS, CDR2 YFSETQ. CDR3 amino acids: CASSRGNTGELFF. The CDR3 coding sequence is TGCGCCAGCAGCAGAGGGAACACCGGGGAGCTGTTTTTT. Based on the CDR3 plus reference TRBV5-1 and TRBJ2-2, the full variable domain is KAGVTQTPRYLIKTRGQQVTLSCSPISGHRSVSWYQQTPGQGLQFLFEYFSETQRNKGNFPGRFSGRQFSNSRSEMNVSTLELGDSALYLCASSRGNTGELFFGEGSRLTVL.

The rearrangement links TRBV27 to TRBJ1-6; 7 nucleotides match TRBD1. J gave up 9 bases and V 4 bases, and 6 bases lay outside the gene matches. Germline V gives CDR1 MNHEY, CDR2 SMNVEV (reference sequence). This CDR3 is 14 amino acids long. This chain's CDR3 is CASSSGQSISPLHF. CDR3 nucleotides: TGTGCCAGCAGTTCGGGACAGTCTATTTCACCCCTCCACTTT.

The rearrangement uses TRBV6-2 or TRBV6-3 and TRBJ2-5; D not certain. Germline lookup yields CDR1 MNHEY and CDR2 SVGEGT. This CDR3 contains 13 residues. Trimming removed 6 bases from V and 7 bases from J, with 15 bases in between. For the CDR3, the DNA is TGTGCCAGCAGCACCGGGCCGCCTTCGACCCAGTACTTC. It translates to CASSTGPPSTQYF.

The rearrangement links TRBV4-1 to TRBJ1-1; 9 bases agree with TRBD1. Unmatched junction bases numbered 3, after V lost 7 bases and J lost 0 bases. The CDR3 totals 14 residues. Germline V CDR1 and CDR2: MGHRA, YSYEKL. Here the CDR3 reads CASKGDRVNTEAFF. CDR3 DNA sequence: TGCGCCAGCAAAGGGGACAGGGTGAACACTGAAGCTTTCTTT.

This clone was seen just once. The genes are TRBV7-2 and TRBJ2-7, with 9 positions matching TRBD2. CDR1 is SGHTA, CDR2 FQGNSA, per germline. With 5 bases clipped from V and 0 bases from J, the junction kept 5 bases outside the gene matches. CDR3 length: 15 amino acids. CDR3 amino acids: CASSLLAGPSYEQYF. The CDR3 coding sequence is TGTGCCAGCAGCCTCCTAGCGGGGCCCTCCTACGAGCAGTACTTC.

The rearrangement uses TRBV5-1 and TRBJ1-5, with D unresolved. Per germline, CDR1 SGHRS and CDR2 YFSETQ. The CDR3 runs to 14 residues. V lost 0 bases and J 7 bases, leaving 11 bases between the germline ends. CDR3 region: CASSLEGADQPQHF. In DNA form, the CDR3 reads TGCGCCAGCAGCTTGGAGGGCGCGGACCAGCCCCAGCATTTT. The whole variable domain, filled in from reference TRBV5-1 and TRBJ1-5, reads KAGVTQTPRYLIKTRGQQVTLSCSPISGHRSVSWYQQTPGQGLQFLFEYFSETQRNKGNFPGRFSGRQFSNSRSEMNVSTLELGDSALYLCASSLEGADQPQHFGDGTRLSIL.

The chain has TRBV4-1 and TRBJ1-1; D ambiguous. V lost 7 bases, J lost 1 base, and 7 bases lay in between. The CDR3 is 12 residues long. Germline CDR1 is MGHRA and CDR2 is YSYEKL. CDR3 bases: TGCGCCAGCAAAACCGGGAACACTGAAGCTTTCTTT. Its protein product is CASKTGNTEAFF.

V usage is TRBV3-1 (or the pseudogene TRBV3-2) and J usage is TRBJ2-7; 8 bases line up with TRBD2. V dropped 3 bases and J dropped 5; count of bases not matched to a gene: 12. Germline values: CDR1 LGHDT, CDR2 YNNKEL (reference sequence). The CDR3 spans 16 residues. CDR3 in amino acids: CASSQARTSSGHEQYF. Written as DNA, the CDR3 is TGTGCCAGCAGCCAGGCTCGGACTAGCTCTGGGCACGAGCAGTACTTC.

The rearrangement joins TRBV28 to TRBJ1-2; 9 bases match TRBD1. The J segment lost 0 bases and the V segment lost 5 bases, leaving 7 bases of the junction unmatched. This CDR3 comprises 16 residues. The V gene's germline CDR1 is MDHEN and CDR2 SYDVKM. The CDR3 DNA sequence: TGTGCCAGCAGTCCTCCGGGACAGGGTCCTAACTATGGCTACACCTTC. Translation: CASSPPGQGPNYGYTF.

V is TRBV5-5 and J is TRBJ1-5; D remains unclear. Germline CDR1 is SGHKS and CDR2 is YYEKEE (reference sequence). V was clipped by 1 base and J by 0 bases, with 17 bases between them. This CDR3 has 18 amino acids. CDR3: CASSLISSFQISNQPQHF. The DNA for the CDR3 is TGTGCCAGCAGCTTGATTAGCAGTTTTCAAATTAGCAATCAGCCCCAGCATTTT.

A note on this clone: Distinct nucleotide sequences in the sample also encode this CDR3. The chain carries TRBV6-5 and TRBJ1-5; TRBD1 matches at 9 bases. The CDR3 totals 14 residues. V trimming: 4 bases; J trimming: 7 bases; junction bases outside the gene matches: 5. Germline loops: CDR1 MNHEY, CDR2 SVGAGI. The CDR3: CASSSTGGGQPQHF. The CDR3 DNA reads as TGTGCCAGCAGTTCAACAGGGGGCGGACAGCCCCAGCATTTT.